Below are 9 T cell receptor beta chains sequenced from a single sample in a study of shared clonotypes between healthy human individuals. Only in-frame clones appear in the TCRdb table, and some are missing; sequencing was by immunoSEQ multiplex PCR. The repertoire includes 2.5 million or so clones, over 85% of them detected once, and over 0.12% sits in the top ten. Sequenced sample: naive CD4+ T cells sorted from blood. Regarding subset: CD45RA+ positively selected. These receptors all stem from a man younger than 30 in good health.

As to this clone: Other DNA sequences in this sample translate to the same CDR3. This chain joins TRBV5-1 and TRBJ1-2; 8 positions match TRBD1. The CDR3 consists of 14 residues. CDR1 and CDR2 (germline): SGHRS, YFSETQ. The V segment lost 2 bases and the J segment 5 bases; nucleotides outside the gene matches: 5. CDR3 residues: CASSFGQGGYGYTF. CDR3 nucleotides: TGCGCCAGCAGCTTCGGACAGGGAGGATATGGCTACACCTTC.

The V gene is TRBV5-1, the J gene TRBJ2-1, with 15 positions matching TRBD2. The germline CDR1 and CDR2 sequences are SGHRS and YFSETQ. Trimming removed 4 bases from V and 9 bases from J; junction bases left unmatched: 5. This CDR3 has 15 amino acids. CDR3 protein: CASSQGLAGGGEQFF. As DNA, the CDR3 is TGCGCCAGCAGCCAGGGACTAGCGGGAGGAGGTGAGCAGTTCTTC.

V and J are TRBV5-4 and TRBJ2-1, with 14 bases lining up with TRBD2. Germline trimming cut 3 bases from V and 3 bases from J; bases unmatched to any gene: 5. Germline lookup yields CDR1 SGHNT and CDR2 YYREEE (reference sequence). The length of the CDR3 is 17 residues. The CDR3 loop is CASSSGLAGVGYNEQFF. The CDR3 DNA is TGTGCCAGCAGCTCGGGACTAGCGGGAGTGGGCTACAATGAGCAGTTCTTC.

The V call is TRBV29-1, the J call TRBJ1-6; D might be TRBD1 (5 bases). The CDR3 totals 13 residues. Germline lookup yields CDR1 SQVTM and CDR2 ANQGSEA. V lost 6 bases and J lost 3, with 9 bases in between. Here the CDR3 reads CSVATDYNSPLHF. The CDR3 bases are TGCAGCGTCGCGACAGACTATAATTCACCCCTCCACTTT.

J is TRBJ2-6 and V is TRBV12-2; the D segment call TRBD1 is taken from the table without a DNA check. TRBV12-2 is annotated as a pseudogene. CDR3 size: 20 residues. The CDR3 loop reads CASRFLLSDRGLYGANVLTF. The CDR3 DNA reads as TGTGCAAGTCGCTTTCTGTTATCGGACAGGGGGCTGTATGGGGCCAACGTCCTGACTTTC.

The chain couples TRBV2 to TRBJ1-6; tentatively, D is TRBD1 (5 bases). Trimming left V 6 bases short and J 13 bases short, with 19 bases between. The germline V gene has CDR1 SNHLY and CDR2 FYNNEI. This CDR3 contains 14 residues. For the CDR3, the DNA is TGTGCCAGCAGAGCAAAGGAAGGGGTAGCCCCCCTCCACTTT. The encoded protein is CASRAKEGVAPLHF.

The chain links TRBV10-3 to TRBJ1-1; D remains ambiguous. Looked up from germline, CDR1 is ENHRY and CDR2 is SYGVKD. The CDR3 totals 15 residues. V was shortened by 0 bases and J by 3 bases, with 11 bases between the two germline ends. Written as DNA, the CDR3 is TGTGCCATCAGTGAGTCGGTCCTGAAGGACACTGAAGCTTTCTTT. Translating gives CAISESVLKDTEAFF.

The V call is TRBV2, the J call TRBJ2-7, with D perhaps TRBD1 or TRBD2 (5 bases each). Germline V gives CDR1 SNHLY, CDR2 FYNNEI. Trimming shortened V by 4 bases and J by 3 bases, and 13 bases separated the two germline ends. The CDR3 is 14 amino acids. The CDR3 reads CASSVSGSVYEQYF. The CDR3 nucleotides read TGTGCCAGCAGTGTCTCAGGGAGTGTCTACGAGCAGTACTTC.

This clone was found once. The chain couples TRBV7-9 to TRBJ2-7, with a tentative D call TRBD1 (5 bases). CDR1 and CDR2 from the germline V gene are SEHNR and FQNEAQ (reference sequence). Trimming cost V 4 bases and J 4 bases, with 20 bases left between them. This CDR3 comprises 16 residues. The CDR3 loop reads CASSSISSTGSYEQYF. The CDR3 bases are TGTGCCAGCAGCTCCATAAGCTCCACAGGTTCGTACGAGCAGTACTTC.